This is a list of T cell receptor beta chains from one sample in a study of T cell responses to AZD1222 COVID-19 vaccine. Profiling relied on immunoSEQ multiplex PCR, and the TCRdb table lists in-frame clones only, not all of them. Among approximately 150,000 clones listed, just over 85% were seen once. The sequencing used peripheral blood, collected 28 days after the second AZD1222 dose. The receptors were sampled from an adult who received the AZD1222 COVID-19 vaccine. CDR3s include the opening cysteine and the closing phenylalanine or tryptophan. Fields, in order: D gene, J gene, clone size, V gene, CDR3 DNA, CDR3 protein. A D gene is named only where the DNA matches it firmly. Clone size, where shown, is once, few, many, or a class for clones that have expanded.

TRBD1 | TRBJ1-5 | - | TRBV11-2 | TGTGCCAGCAGCTCGCCGAAGACAGGGAACAATCAGCCCCAGCATTTT | CASSSPKTGNNQPQHF
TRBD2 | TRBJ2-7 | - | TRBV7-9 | TGTGCCAGCAGCTTAGTTAGCGGGACGTTCGAGCAGTACTTC | CASSLVSGTFEQYF
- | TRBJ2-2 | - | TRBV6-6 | TGTGCCAGCAGTTCTTTTCTAGCGACCGGGGAGCTGTTTTTT | CASSSFLATGELFF
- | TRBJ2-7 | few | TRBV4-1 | TGCGCCAGCAGCCAAGGGGCGGGGGCTCTCACCGAGCAGTACTTC | CASSQGAGALTEQYF
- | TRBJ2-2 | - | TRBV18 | TGTGCCAGCTCACTCCTCGAGAGGGCCGGGGAGCTGTTTTTT | CASSLLERAGELFF
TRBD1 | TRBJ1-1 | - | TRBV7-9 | TGTGCCAGCAGCTTACCAGGGGGGACCAACCGCCACATGAACACTGAAGCTTTCTTT | CASSLPGGTNRHMNTEAFF
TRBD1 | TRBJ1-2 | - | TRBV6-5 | TGTGCCAGCAGACGGACAGGGGCTAACTATGGCTACACCTTC | CASRRTGANYGYTF
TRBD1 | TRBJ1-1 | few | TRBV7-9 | TGTGCCAGCAGGGAGGACAGGGGAGCTTTCTTT | CASREDRGAFF
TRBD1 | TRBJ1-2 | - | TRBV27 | TGTGCCAGCAGTTTATCCACAGGGGCAGGTGGCTATGGCTACACCTTC | CASSLSTGAGGYGYTF
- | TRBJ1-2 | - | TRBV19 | TGTGCCAGTATAATGGCAGGCGATAACCCTAACTATGGCTACACCTTC | CASIMAGDNPNYGYTF
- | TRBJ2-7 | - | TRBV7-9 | TGTGCCAGCAGTTCACAGGGTCTCGAGCAGTACTTC | CASSSQGLEQYF
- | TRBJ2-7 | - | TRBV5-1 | TGCGCCAGCAGCTTGGACGTGGGTGCCGGTGCCTACGAGCAGTACTTC | CASSLDVGAGAYEQYF
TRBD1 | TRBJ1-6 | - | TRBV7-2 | TGTGCCAGCAGCCCACAGGGGTCCTTTAGTCGTACACCCCTCCACTTT | CASSPQGSFSRTPLHF
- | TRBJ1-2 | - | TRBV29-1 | TGCAGCGTTGAAGGGGGAAGTGGCTACGGGGATCTCTATGGCTACACCTTC | CSVEGGSGYGDLYGYTF
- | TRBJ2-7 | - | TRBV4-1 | TGCGCCAGCAGTGAGTACTCTCAGGGAGGATACTCCTACGAGCAGTACTTC | CASSEYSQGGYSYEQYF
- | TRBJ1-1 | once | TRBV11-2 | TGTGCCAGCACCCCACGGCCGCAGGACCCGGGAGCTTTCTTT | CASTPRPQDPGAFF
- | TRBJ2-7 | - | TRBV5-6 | TGTGCCAGCAGCTTGCGGACAAGGGTTCAGCGGGAGCAGTACTTC | CASSLRTRVQREQYF
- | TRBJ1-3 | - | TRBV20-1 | TGCAGTGCTAGGACGGAAAACACCATATATTTT | CSARTENTIYF
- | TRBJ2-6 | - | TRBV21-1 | TGTGCCAGCAGCCGACGGACAGGGAACTCTGGGGCCAACGTCCTGACTTTC | CASSRRTGNSGANVLTF
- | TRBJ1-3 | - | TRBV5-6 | TGTGCCAGCAGCCAAACAGGGTTTGGAAGCTCCGGAAACACCATATATTTT | CASSQTGFGSSGNTIYF
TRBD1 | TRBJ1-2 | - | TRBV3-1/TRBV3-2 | TGTGCCAGCAGCCAAGGACAGGGGGGTGGCTACACCTTC | CASSQGQGGGYTF
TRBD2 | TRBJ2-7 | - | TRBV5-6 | TGTGCCAGCAGCTTGCACCTAGCGGGCTACGAGCAGTACTTC | CASSLHLAGYEQYF
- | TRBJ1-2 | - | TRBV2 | TGTGCCAGCAGTGAAGCGGGGGTCGGGACCTATGGCTACACCTTC | CASSEAGVGTYGYTF
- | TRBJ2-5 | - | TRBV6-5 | TGTGCCAGCAGTTACTCGTCCGCGGTCCAACAAGAGACCCAGTACTTC | CASSYSSAVQQETQYF
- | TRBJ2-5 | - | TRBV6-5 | TGTGCCAGCTGGGATGACCTTCGGAAGACCCAGTACTTC | CASWDDLRKTQYF
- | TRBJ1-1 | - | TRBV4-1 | TGCGCCAGCAGCCAAGATGGCCGGGTTGGCACTGAAGCTTTCTTT | CASSQDGRVGTEAFF
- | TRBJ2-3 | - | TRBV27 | TGTGCCAGCACCAGCCGGGGCGAGGAGGCAGATACGCAGTATTTT | CASTSRGEEADTQYF
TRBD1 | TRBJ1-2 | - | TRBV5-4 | TGTGCCAGCAGCGACGCGGACAGGGAACTTGGCTACACCTTC | CASSDADRELGYTF
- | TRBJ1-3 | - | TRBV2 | TGTGCCAGCAGAGGTAGTCGGGACCCTGGAAACACCATATATTTT | CASRGSRDPGNTIYF
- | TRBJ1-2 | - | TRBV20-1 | TGCAGTGCTACCCCAGGAAATGGCTACACCTTC | CSATPGNGYTF
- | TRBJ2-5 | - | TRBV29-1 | TGCAGCGTTTTTCCCCCGGGGGAGACCCAGTACTTC | CSVFPPGETQYF
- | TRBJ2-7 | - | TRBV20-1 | TGCAGTGCTAGTGACAGCCTGAACGAGCAGTACTTC | CSASDSLNEQYF
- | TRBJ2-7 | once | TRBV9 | TGTGCCAGCAGCCCCCGGGACACCACAAGCTACGAGCAGTACTTC | CASSPRDTTSYEQYF
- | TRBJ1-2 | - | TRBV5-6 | TGTGCCAGCAGCCTGGGGACCGTAGTTGGCTACACCTTC | CASSLGTVVGYTF
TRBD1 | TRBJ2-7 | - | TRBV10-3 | TGTGCCATCAGTGGGTCCTTTGGGCAGGGGGAGTACGAGCAGTACTTC | CAISGSFGQGEYEQYF
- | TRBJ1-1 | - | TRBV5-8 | TGTGCCAGCAGCCGGGACATTCCCACTGAAGCTTTCTTT | CASSRDIPTEAFF
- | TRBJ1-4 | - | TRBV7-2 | TGTGCCAGCAGCTTAGCCCTCTGGAATGAAAAACTGTTTTTT | CASSLALWNEKLFF
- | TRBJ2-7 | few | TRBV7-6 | TGTGCCAGCAGCTTAGAGGGACGCGAGCAGTACTTC | CASSLEGREQYF
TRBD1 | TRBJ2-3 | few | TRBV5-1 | TGCGCCAGCAGCTTGAACTCAGGGGGTAGCACAGATACGCAGTATTTT | CASSLNSGGSTDTQYF
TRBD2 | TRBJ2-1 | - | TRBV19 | TGTGCCAGTAGTATACCGTCTAGCGGGAGGGCCAACGAGCAGTTCTTC | CASSIPSSGRANEQFF
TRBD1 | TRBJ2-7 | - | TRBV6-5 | TGTGCCAGCAGTTACTCGGACAGGGGCACCTACGAGCAGTACTTC | CASSYSDRGTYEQYF
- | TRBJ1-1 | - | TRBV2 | TGTGCCAGCAGCCGCAGGGGTATGAACACTGAAGCTTTCTTT | CASSRRGMNTEAFF
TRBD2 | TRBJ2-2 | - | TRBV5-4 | TGTGCCAGCAGCTTATCTAGCGGGTTAAACGGGGAGCTGTTTTTT | CASSLSSGLNGELFF
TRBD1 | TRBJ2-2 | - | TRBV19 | TGTGCCAGCCGACAGGGTGAGAACACCGGGGAGCTGTTTTTT | CASRQGENTGELFF
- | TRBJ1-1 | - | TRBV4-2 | TGTGCCAGCCATCAGGGGAACACTGAAGCTTTCTTT | CASHQGNTEAFF
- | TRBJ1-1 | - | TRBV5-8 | TGTGCCAGCAGCTTTTCCACGACGGGAGCTTTCTTT | CASSFSTTGAFF
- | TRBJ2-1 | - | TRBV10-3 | TGTGCCATCAGGGATTCGGCAGGGGCCGACAATGAGCAGTTCTTC | CAIRDSAGADNEQFF
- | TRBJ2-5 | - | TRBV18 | TGTGCCAGCTCCCCCGCCGGGGGCGCGGAGACCCAGTACTTC | CASSPAGGAETQYF
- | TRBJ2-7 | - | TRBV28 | TGTGCCAGCAGTTCCGCGGGACAAGAGTACGAGCAGTACTTC | CASSSAGQEYEQYF
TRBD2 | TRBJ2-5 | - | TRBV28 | TGTGCCAGCAGCTCGTCAAGCGGGGGGGCCATAAAGACCCAGTACTTC | CASSSSSGGAIKTQYF
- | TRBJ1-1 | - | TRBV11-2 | TGTGCCAGCAGCTTAGATCGGACGTACACTGAAGCTTTCTTT | CASSLDRTYTEAFF